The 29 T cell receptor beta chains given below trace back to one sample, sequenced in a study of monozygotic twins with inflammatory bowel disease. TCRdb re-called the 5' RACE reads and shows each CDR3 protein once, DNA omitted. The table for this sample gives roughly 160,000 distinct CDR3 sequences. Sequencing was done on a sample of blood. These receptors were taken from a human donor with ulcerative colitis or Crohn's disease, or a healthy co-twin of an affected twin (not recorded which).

The CDR3: CASSPVSATSYEQYF. The chain has TRBV18 and TRBJ2-7; TCRdb proposes TRBD2, but this gene call is untestable without DNA. This CDR3 is built from 15 residues. The V gene's germline CDR1 is KGHSH and CDR2 LQKENI.

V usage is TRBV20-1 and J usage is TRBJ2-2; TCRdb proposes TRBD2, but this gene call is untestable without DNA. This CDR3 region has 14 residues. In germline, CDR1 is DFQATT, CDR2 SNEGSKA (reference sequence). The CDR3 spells CSARERENTGELFF.

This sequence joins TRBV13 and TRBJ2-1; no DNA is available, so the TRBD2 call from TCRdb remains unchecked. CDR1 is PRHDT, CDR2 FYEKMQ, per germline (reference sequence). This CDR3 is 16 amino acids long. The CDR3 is CASSDLGTSGKNEQFF.

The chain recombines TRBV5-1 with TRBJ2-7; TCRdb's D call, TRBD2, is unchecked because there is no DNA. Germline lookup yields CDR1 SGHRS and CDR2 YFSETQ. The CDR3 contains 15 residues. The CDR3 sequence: CASSPSWGGGYEQYF.

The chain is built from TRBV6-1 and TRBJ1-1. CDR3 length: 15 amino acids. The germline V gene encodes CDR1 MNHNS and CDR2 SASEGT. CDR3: CASRALLGVNTEAFF.

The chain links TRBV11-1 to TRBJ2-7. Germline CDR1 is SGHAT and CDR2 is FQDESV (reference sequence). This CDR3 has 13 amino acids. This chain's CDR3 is CASTWGGNYEQYF. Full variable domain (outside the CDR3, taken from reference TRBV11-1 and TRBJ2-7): EAEVAQSPRYKITEKSQAVAFWCDPISGHATLYWYRQILGQGPELLVQFQDESVVDDSQLPKDRFSAERLKGVDSTLKIQPAELGDSAMYLCASTWGGNYEQYFGPGTRLTVT.

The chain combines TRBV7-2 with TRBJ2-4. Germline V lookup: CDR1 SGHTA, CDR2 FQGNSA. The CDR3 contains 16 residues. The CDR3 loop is CASSLGVNLAKNMQYF.

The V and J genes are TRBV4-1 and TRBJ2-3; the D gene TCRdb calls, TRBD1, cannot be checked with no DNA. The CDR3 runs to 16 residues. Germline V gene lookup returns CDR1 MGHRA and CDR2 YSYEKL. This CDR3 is CASSLTGHYPTDTQYF.

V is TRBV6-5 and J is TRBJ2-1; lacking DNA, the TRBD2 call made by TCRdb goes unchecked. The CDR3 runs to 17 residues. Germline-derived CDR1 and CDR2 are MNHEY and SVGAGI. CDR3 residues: CASSYGKRSSLPNEQFF.

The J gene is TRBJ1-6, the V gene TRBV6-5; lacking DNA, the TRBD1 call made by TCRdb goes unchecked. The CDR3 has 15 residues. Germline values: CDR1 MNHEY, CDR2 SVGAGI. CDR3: CASSYSLQGNSPLHF.

The CDR3 region is CASSLGSGEGYGYTF. This chain joins TRBV7-2 and TRBJ1-2. Looked up from germline, CDR1 is SGHTA and CDR2 is FQGNSA. This CDR3 is built from 15 residues.

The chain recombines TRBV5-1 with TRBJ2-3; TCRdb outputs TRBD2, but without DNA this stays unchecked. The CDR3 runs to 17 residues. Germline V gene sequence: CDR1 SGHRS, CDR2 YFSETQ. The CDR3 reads CASSRTTSGGALDTQYF.

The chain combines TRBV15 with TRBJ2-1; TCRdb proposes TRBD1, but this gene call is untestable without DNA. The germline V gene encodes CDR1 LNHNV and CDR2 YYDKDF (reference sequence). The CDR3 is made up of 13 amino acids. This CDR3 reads CATGAQTYNEQFF.

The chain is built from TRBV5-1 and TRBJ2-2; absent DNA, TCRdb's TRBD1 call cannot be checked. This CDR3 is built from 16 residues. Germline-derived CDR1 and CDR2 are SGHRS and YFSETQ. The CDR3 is CATRAPRSGSTGELFF.

This chain's CDR3 is CASSYRPPGREAFF. The V gene is TRBV6-5, the J gene TRBJ1-1; checking the TCRdb D call of TRBD1 is not possible without DNA. This CDR3 comprises 14 residues. CDR1 is MNHEY and CDR2 is SVGAGI in the germline V gene.

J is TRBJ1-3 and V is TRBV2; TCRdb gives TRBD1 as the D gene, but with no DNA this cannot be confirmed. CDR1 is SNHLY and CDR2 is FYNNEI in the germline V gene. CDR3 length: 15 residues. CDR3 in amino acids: CASSVYGTGLNTIYF.

The CDR3 sequence is CASSQDRSYNEQFF. The chain recombines TRBV5-1 with TRBJ2-1. From germline, CDR1 is SGHRS and CDR2 YFSETQ. The CDR3 consists of 14 residues.

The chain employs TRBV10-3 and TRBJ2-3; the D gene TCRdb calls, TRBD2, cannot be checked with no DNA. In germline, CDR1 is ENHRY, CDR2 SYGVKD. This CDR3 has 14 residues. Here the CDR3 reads CAIRAGRETDTQYF.

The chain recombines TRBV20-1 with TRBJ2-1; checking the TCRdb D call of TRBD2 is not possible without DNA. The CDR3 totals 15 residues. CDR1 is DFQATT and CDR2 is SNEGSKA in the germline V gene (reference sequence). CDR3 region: CSARAQDKLVNEQFF.

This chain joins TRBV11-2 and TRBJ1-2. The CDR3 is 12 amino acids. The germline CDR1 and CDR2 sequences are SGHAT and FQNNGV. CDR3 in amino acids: CASSLEEYGYTF.

CDR3 sequence reads: CASSLDVDTQYF. The chain combines TRBV11-3 with TRBJ2-3. Germline V CDR1 and CDR2: SGHNT, YENEEA. This CDR3 region has 12 residues.

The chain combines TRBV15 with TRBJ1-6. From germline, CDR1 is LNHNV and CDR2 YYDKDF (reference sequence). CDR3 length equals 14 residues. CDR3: CATSSRQGGSPLHF. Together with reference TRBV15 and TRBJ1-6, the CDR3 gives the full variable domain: DAMVIQNPRYQVTQFGKPVTLSCSQTLNHNVMYWYQQKSSQAPKLLFHYYDKDFNNEADTPDNFQSRRPNTSFCFLDIRSPGLGDTAMYLCATSSRQGGSPLHFGNGTRLTVT.

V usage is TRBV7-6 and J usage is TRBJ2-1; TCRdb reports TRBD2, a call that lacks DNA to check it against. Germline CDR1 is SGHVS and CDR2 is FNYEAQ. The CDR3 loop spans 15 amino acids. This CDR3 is CASSKSGLALDEQFF.

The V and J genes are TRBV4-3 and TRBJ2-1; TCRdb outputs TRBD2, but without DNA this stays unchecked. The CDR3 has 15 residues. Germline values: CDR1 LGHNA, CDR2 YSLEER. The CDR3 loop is CASSQVAGGGGEQFF.

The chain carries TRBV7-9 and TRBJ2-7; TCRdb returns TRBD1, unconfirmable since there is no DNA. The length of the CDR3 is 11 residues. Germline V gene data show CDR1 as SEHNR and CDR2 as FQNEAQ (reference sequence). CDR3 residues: CAVTGTYEQYF.

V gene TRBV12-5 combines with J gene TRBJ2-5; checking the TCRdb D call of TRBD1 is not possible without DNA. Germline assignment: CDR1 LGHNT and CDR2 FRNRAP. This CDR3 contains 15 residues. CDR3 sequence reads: CASGTGLNWGETQYF.

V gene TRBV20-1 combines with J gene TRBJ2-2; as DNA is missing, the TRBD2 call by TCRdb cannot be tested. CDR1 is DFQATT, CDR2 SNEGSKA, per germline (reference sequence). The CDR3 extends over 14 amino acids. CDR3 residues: CSAPGTLNTGELFF.

The CDR3 loop is CASSSSWGSNYGYTF. The rearrangement uses TRBV6-5 and TRBJ1-2; TCRdb names TRBD1, which stays unverified in the absence of DNA. Germline CDR1 MNHEY, CDR2 SVGAGI. CDR3 length equals 15 residues.

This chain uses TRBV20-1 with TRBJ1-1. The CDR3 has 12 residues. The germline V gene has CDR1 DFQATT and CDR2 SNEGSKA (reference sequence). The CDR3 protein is CSARGPNSEAFF.